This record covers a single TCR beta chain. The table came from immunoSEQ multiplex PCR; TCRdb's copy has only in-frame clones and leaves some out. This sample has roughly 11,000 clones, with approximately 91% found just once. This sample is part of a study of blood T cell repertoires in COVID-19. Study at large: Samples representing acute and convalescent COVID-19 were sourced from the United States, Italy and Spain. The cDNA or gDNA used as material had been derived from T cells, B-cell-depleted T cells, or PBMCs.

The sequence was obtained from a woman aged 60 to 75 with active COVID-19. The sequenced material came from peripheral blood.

The CDR3 coding sequence is TGTGCCAGCAGTTTTGAGGGATCCTATGGCTACACCTTC. Its translation is CASSFEGSYGYTF. This chain connects TRBV28 to TRBJ1-2, with D hard to call. This CDR3 is built from 13 residues. Trimming cost V 3 bases and J 4 bases, with 9 bases left between them. Germline V gene sequence: CDR1 MDHEN, CDR2 SYDVKM.